Each of the 19 T cell receptor beta chains below was sequenced from the same sample in a study of Graves' ophthalmopathy and Graves' hyperthyroidism. RNA transcripts were the source from which TCR beta CDR3 regions were amplified. RT-PCR was first run with HTBI primers, then multiplex PCR in a second round. TCRdb re-derived calls from the multiplex PCR reads in MiXCR, one entry per CDR3 protein. The sample records 650,000 to 900,000 distinct CDR3 sequences, 40% being singletons. Sequenced: peripheral blood. These receptors were collected from an adult man with Graves' ophthalmopathy.

This clonotype was seen more than once but under ten times. The chain carries TRBV7-2 and TRBJ1-1; TRBD1 might be the D (5 bases). The V and J ends lost 5 bases and 8 bases respectively, with 18 bases between them. CDR1 and CDR2 (germline): SGHTA, FQGNSA. The CDR3 is made up of 14 amino acids. The CDR3, as DNA: TGTGCCAGCAGCCGGGGGTGGAGCGGAGAGGAAGCTTTCTTT. Translated: CASSRGWSGEEAFF.

V is TRBV7-9 and J is TRBJ1-5, with TRBD1 matching 12 bases. The CDR3 length is 18 residues. Germline V CDR1 and CDR2: SEHNR, FQNEAQ (reference sequence). With 5 bases clipped from V and 4 bases from J, the junction kept 12 bases outside the gene matches. CDR3 sequence (DNA): TGTGCCAGCAGCCCCACAGGGACAGGGGGCGTGGGAAATCAGCCCCAGCATTTT. It encodes CASSPTGTGGVGNQPQHF.

This clonotype was seen only a few times. The rearrangement links TRBV20-1 to TRBJ2-7; D is uncertain. This CDR3 has 13 amino acids. V was shortened by 1 base and J by 6 bases, with 13 bases between the two germline ends. Per germline, CDR1 DFQATT and CDR2 SNEGSKA (reference sequence). The CDR3 DNA is TGCAGTGCTAGAGTCACGGGTTTACTCGAGCAGTACTTC. It yields the protein CSARVTGLLEQYF.

There are many counts of this clonotype. V and J are TRBV2 and TRBJ2-5; 7 bases are shared with TRBD1. The CDR3 runs 15 residues. The junction had 5 bases not matched to a gene; V was cut back by 2 bases and J by 2 bases. Germline V gives CDR1 SNHLY, CDR2 FYNNEI. Written as DNA, the CDR3 is TGTGCCAGCAGTGAATTTTGGGGACAGCAAGAGACCCAGTACTTC. The encoded protein is CASSEFWGQQETQYF.

Many counts were recorded for this clonotype. V is TRBV12-3 or TRBV12-4 and J is TRBJ1-6, with D hard to call. The length of the CDR3 is 13 residues. V lost 5 bases and J lost 10, with 12 bases in between. In nucleotides, the CDR3 is TGTGCCAGCAGTCCCAGTCTTCAGTCACCCCTCCACTTT. Protein sequence: CASSPSLQSPLHF.

Details on this clonotype: Sequence at one end of the junction differs from germline and may be a read error. This chain joins TRBV29-1 and TRBJ1-2, with TRBD1 matching over 7 bases. Germline V CDR1 and CDR2: SQVTM, ANQGSEA. The CDR3 spans 11 residues. Here the CDR3 reads CACRTGGGYTF. The DNA of the CDR3 is TGTGCCTGCCGGACAGGCGGAGGCTACACCTTC.

This clonotype was seen once. The rearrangement joins TRBV7-7 to TRBJ2-7; 9 bases line up with TRBD1. Trimming removed 5 bases from V and 1 base from J; junction bases left unmatched: 12. This CDR3 is built from 17 residues. Germline V CDR1 and CDR2: SSHAT, FNYEAQ (reference sequence). The CDR3 sequence is CASSPLAGTGWSYEQYF. CDR3 bases: TGTGCCAGCAGCCCCCTGGCTGGGACAGGGTGGTCCTACGAGCAGTACTTC.

Remarks on this clonotype: A much more abundant neighbour one base away suggests this may be a read error. The chain links TRBV7-3 to TRBJ2-7; possibly TRBD1 for D (6 bases). The V gene lost 0 bases and the J gene lost 8 bases, with 11 bases spanning the gap. Germline-derived CDR1 and CDR2 are SGHTA and FQGTGA. There are 13 residues in the CDR3. The CDR3 sequence: CASSLTGADKQYF. In nucleotides, the CDR3 is TGTGCCAGCAGCTTAACGGGGGCCGACAAGCAGTACTTC.

The chain recombines TRBV10-3 with TRBJ1-1; D ambiguous. Deletions cut 7 bases from V and 2 bases from J, with 8 bases between. Looked up from germline, CDR1 is ENHRY and CDR2 is SYGVKD. CDR3 length: 12 residues. CDR3 DNA sequence: TGTGCCATCACCGAGCGCAACACTGAAGCTTTCTTT. The encoded protein is CAITERNTEAFF.

With respect to this clonotype: A read error is likely, as this CDR3 ends without the conserved phenylalanine or tryptophan. This chain connects TRBV7-3 to TRBJ1-1; D perhaps matches TRBD1 (5 bases). CDR1 SGHTA and CDR2 FQGTGA come from the germline V gene. V lost 2 bases to trimming and J lost 6 bases, with 13 bases between them. The CDR3 covers 14 residues. The CDR3 region is CASSLAGHASEAFL. In nucleotides, the CDR3 is TGTGCCAGCAGCTTAGCAGGGCACGCCTCTGAAGCTTTCTTA.

This chain connects TRBV7-9 to TRBJ2-7, with TRBD2 as a possible D gene (5 bases). The CDR3 runs 16 residues. V dropped 5 bases and J dropped 0 bases, with 17 bases sitting between them. Looked up from germline, CDR1 is SEHNR and CDR2 is FQNEAQ (reference sequence). CDR3 sequence: CASSKTHSGVSYEQYF. DNA of the CDR3: TGTGCCAGCAGCAAGACGCACAGCGGCGTCTCCTACGAGCAGTACTTC.

This clonotype was seen once. One base away lies a much larger clone, so this may be a sequencing read error. J is TRBJ1-2 and V is TRBV2; TRBD1 aligns across 9 bases. This CDR3 is 13 amino acids long. Germline V gene lookup returns CDR1 SNHLY and CDR2 FYNNEI. The CDR3 spells CASSPNRGLGCTF. DNA of the CDR3: TGTGCCAGCAGTCCCAACAGGGGGCTGGGCTGCACCTTC.

The chain is built from TRBV5-4 and TRBJ2-7; D tentatively reads TRBD1 or TRBD2 (5 bases each). V shed 0 bases and J shed 6 bases, with 16 bases lying between them. The CDR3 is 15 residues long. Germline CDR1 SGHNT, CDR2 YYREEE (reference sequence). Here the CDR3 DNA reads TGTGCCAGCAGCTTGGTGTTCGGGGCCTCGGGCGAGCAGTACGTC. It translates to CASSLVFGASGEQYV.

This chain links TRBV2 with TRBJ2-7; 7 nucleotides agree with TRBD2. Unmatched junction bases numbered 9, after V lost 5 bases and J lost 5 bases. Germline CDR1 reads SNHLY; CDR2 reads FYNNEI. This CDR3 is built from 14 residues. The CDR3 loop reads CASSLSGGKHEQYF. The CDR3 region has the DNA TGTGCCAGCAGTCTCTCGGGAGGAAAACACGAGCAGTACTTC.

This clonotype has just a few counts. The CDR3 here is CASSVPQDRGRNEAFF. In nucleotides, the CDR3 is TGTGCCAGCAGCGTACCTCAGGACAGGGGGCGCAATGAAGCTTTCTTT. The chain employs TRBV9 and TRBJ1-1, with 11 bases aligning to TRBD1. Germline V gene data show CDR1 as SGDLS and CDR2 as YYNGEE. Trimming removed 1 base from V and 7 bases from J; junction bases left unmatched: 9. The CDR3 is made up of 16 amino acids.

A note on this clonotype: Given a much more abundant clone one base away, this may be a read error. This chain links TRBV10-3 with TRBJ2-7, with D possibly being TRBD1 (6 bases). The CDR3 is 16 residues long. Germline V gene data show CDR1 as ENHRY and CDR2 as SYGVKD. With 10 bases removed from V and 9 bases from J, the gap between germline ends came to 31 bases. The chain's CDR3 is CASSITGPFQIGGQYF. The CDR3 coding sequence is TGTGCCAGCAGCATAACAGGGCCCTTCCAGATTGGCGGGCAGTACTTC.

This clonotype was detected once. The rearrangement links TRBV2 to TRBJ2-7; D is perhaps TRBD1 or TRBD2 (5 bases each). The CDR3 sequence is 14 residues long. The V gene's germline CDR1 is SNHLY and CDR2 FYNNEI. Deletions cut 4 bases from V and 6 bases from J, with 16 bases between. The CDR3 region has the DNA TGTGCCAGCAGTGTGGGGGAGATCGGGTTCGAGCAGTACTTC. This gives the protein CASSVGEIGFEQYF.

The DNA of the CDR3 is TGCAGCGTTGCGGAGGGCATCTCCTACGAGCAGTACTTC. Encoded protein: CSVAEGISYEQYF. The chain is built from TRBV29-1 and TRBJ2-7; tentatively, D is TRBD2 (6 bases). V was shortened by 4 bases and J by 0 bases, with 10 bases between the two germline ends. The germline V gene encodes CDR1 SQVTM and CDR2 ANQGSEA. This CDR3 contains 13 residues.

This chain links TRBV29-1 with TRBJ2-7; D is unresolved. The ends were cut back, 2 bases at V and 1 base at J, with 18 bases in the middle. The germline V gene encodes CDR1 SQVTM and CDR2 ANQGSEA. This CDR3 is built from 16 residues. The CDR3: CSVETGFSRPSYEQYF. As DNA, the CDR3 is TGCAGCGTTGAAACCGGGTTCAGCAGGCCATCCTACGAGCAGTACTTC.